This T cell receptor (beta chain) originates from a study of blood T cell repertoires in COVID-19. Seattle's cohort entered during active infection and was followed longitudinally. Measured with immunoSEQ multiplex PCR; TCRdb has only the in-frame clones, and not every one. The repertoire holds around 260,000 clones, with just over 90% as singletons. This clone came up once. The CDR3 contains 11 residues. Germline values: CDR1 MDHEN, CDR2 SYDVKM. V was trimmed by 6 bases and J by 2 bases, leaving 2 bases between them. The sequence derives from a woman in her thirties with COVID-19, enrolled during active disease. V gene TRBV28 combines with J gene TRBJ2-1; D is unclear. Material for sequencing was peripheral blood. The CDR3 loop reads CASSTYNEQFF. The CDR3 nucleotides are TGTGCCAGCAGCACCTACAATGAGCAGTTCTTC.